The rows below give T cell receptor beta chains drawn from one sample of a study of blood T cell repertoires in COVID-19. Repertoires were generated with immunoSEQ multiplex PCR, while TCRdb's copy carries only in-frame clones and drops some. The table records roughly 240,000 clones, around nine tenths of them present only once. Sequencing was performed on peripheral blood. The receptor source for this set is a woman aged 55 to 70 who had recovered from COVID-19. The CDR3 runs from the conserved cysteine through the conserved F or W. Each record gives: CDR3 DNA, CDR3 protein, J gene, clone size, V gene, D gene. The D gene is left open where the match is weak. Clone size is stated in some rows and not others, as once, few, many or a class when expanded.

TGTGCCAGCAGCGGGACGGGGGGAGGCACCGGGGAGCTGTTTTTT	CASSGTGGGTGELFF	TRBJ2-2	-	TRBV9	TRBD2
TGTGCCAGCAGCTTAGGGACAGGGGACCCATTGGGCTACACCTTC	CASSLGTGDPLGYTF	TRBJ1-2	-	TRBV7-9	TRBD1
TGTGCCAGCAGCGTAGGGCTAGCGGGTTGGGAGCAGTACTTC	CASSVGLAGWEQYF	TRBJ2-7	-	TRBV9	TRBD2
TGTGCCAGCAGTTTACAGCCAGGGCGAAATAGCAATCAGCCCCAGCATTTT	CASSLQPGRNSNQPQHF	TRBJ1-5	-	TRBV28	-
TGTGCCAGCTCACCGGGGGCCCCTACACTCTACAATGAGCAGTTCTTC	CASSPGAPTLYNEQFF	TRBJ2-1	once	TRBV18	-
TGTGCCAGCAGTGACGGGGTCCAGGGGATTTACGAGCAGTACTTC	CASSDGVQGIYEQYF	TRBJ2-7	-	TRBV6-1	-
TGTGCCAGCAGCCCCTTAGGAGGTCTCACCGTCGAGACCCAGTACTTC	CASSPLGGLTVETQYF	TRBJ2-5	-	TRBV7-2	-
TGTGCCAGCAGTTCCCCCGTCTCCGAGCAGTACTTC	CASSSPVSEQYF	TRBJ2-7	-	TRBV6-5	-
TGTGCCAGCAGCTTTTCGTTAGGGGCTTACAATGAGCAGTTCTTC	CASSFSLGAYNEQFF	TRBJ2-1	-	TRBV5-6	-
TGTGCCAGCAGAGAGGACAGCTACGAGCAGTACTTC	CASREDSYEQYF	TRBJ2-7	-	TRBV2	-
TGCGCCAGCAGCTTGGCGGTGGGCGAGGGGACCCAGTACTTC	CASSLAVGEGTQYF	TRBJ2-5	-	TRBV5-1	-
TGTGCCAGCAGTTTATCCCCGGGGGGCGCAGGGGCTCTGGGGCGCTCTGGAAACACCATATATTTT	CASSLSPGGAGALGRSGNTIYF	TRBJ1-3	-	TRBV28	-
TGTGCCAGCAGTTCTCCCCATGGCTACACCTTC	CASSSPHGYTF	TRBJ1-2	-	TRBV28	-
TGTGCCAGTAGTATTGGAGACAGAGACAATCAGCCCCAGCATTTT	CASSIGDRDNQPQHF	TRBJ1-5	-	TRBV19	-
TGTGCCAGCAGCTTGCGTAGCGTGGCCTACAATGAGCAGTTCTTC	CASSLRSVAYNEQFF	TRBJ2-1	-	TRBV11-3	-
TGTGCCAGCAGCCAGGACACAAGGACTAGCGGCGAACCCACAGATACGCAGTATTTT	CASSQDTRTSGEPTDTQYF	TRBJ2-3	-	TRBV4-2	TRBD2
TGTGCCATCAGTGAAGCGGGGGGAGCGTTCCAAGAGACCCAGTACTTC	CAISEAGGAFQETQYF	TRBJ2-5	once	TRBV10-3	TRBD2
TGTGCCACCAGCCCCCAGGGGGCGGGTTACGAGCAGTACTTC	CATSPQGAGYEQYF	TRBJ2-7	-	TRBV10-3	TRBD1
TGTGCTAGCAGCCGGGGGGAGAAGCAGCCCCAGCATTTT	CASSRGEKQPQHF	TRBJ1-5	-	TRBV7-7	-
TGTGCCTTCTCCCCCTCCGCGCGGGCACAGAACAATGAGCAGTTCTTC	CAFSPSARAQNNEQFF	TRBJ2-1	-	TRBV7-9	-
TGTGCCAGCAGCACGACAGGGTTGACAGATACGCAGTATTTT	CASSTTGLTDTQYF	TRBJ2-3	-	TRBV7-6	TRBD1
TGCAGCGTTATCCCTGGGACAGGGGGCTATGGCTACACCTTC	CSVIPGTGGYGYTF	TRBJ1-2	-	TRBV29-1	TRBD1
TGTGCCAGCAGTTACCAGCCGGGACAGGGGAGATATGGCTACACCTTC	CASSYQPGQGRYGYTF	TRBJ1-2	once	TRBV9	TRBD1
TGCGCCAGCAGCCAAGAGTTGGTGCAGGGGATAAACACCGGGGAGCTGTTTTTT	CASSQELVQGINTGELFF	TRBJ2-2	once	TRBV4-3	-
TGTGCCAGCAGCCAAATGCCGGTTGGGACTAGTACCTACGAGCAGTACTTC	CASSQMPVGTSTYEQYF	TRBJ2-7	-	TRBV3-1/TRBV3-2	TRBD2
TGTGCCAGCAGATTTGACAGGGGCCGTGATAATTCACCCCTCCACTTT	CASRFDRGRDNSPLHF	TRBJ1-6	-	TRBV27	TRBD1
TGTGCCAGCAGGCAGGCAATTAATTCACCCCTCCACTTT	CASRQAINSPLHF	TRBJ1-6	few	TRBV2	-
TGCGCCAGCAGCCAGCCTGACTTTAGCTCTGGAAACACCATATATTTT	CASSQPDFSSGNTIYF	TRBJ1-3	once	TRBV4-3	-
TGTGCCAGCAGCGTAGGGGCGACGGAGACCCAGTACTTC	CASSVGATETQYF	TRBJ2-5	-	TRBV9	-
TGTGCCAGCAGCTCTGTAGGGGGCCGGGGCTGGTGGACTGAAGCTTTCTTT	CASSSVGGRGWWTEAFF	TRBJ1-1	-	TRBV5-6	TRBD1
TGTGCCAGTAGGGAGACAGGGTTTCAGCCCCAGCATTTT	CASRETGFQPQHF	TRBJ1-5	-	TRBV19	TRBD1
TGTGCCAGCAGCAAAGTTGGGACAGGGGGGGAAGAGACCCAGTACTTC	CASSKVGTGGEETQYF	TRBJ2-5	-	TRBV21-1	-
TGTGCCGGGAGTAGGCGGGGCAACCAAGAGACCCAGTACTTC	CAGSRRGNQETQYF	TRBJ2-5	-	TRBV28	-
TGCAGCGTTGAAAGAACAGGGGCATCCCCCGAGCAGTACTTC	CSVERTGASPEQYF	TRBJ2-7	-	TRBV29-1	TRBD1
TGTGCCAGCAGCGGTCTAGCGGGGAACGAGCAGTTCTTC	CASSGLAGNEQFF	TRBJ2-1	few	TRBV7-2	TRBD2
TGCGCCAGCAGCTTGGGGTTTAGCGGAGTAGCGGGGTTATGGGAGCAGTACTTC	CASSLGFSGVAGLWEQYF	TRBJ2-7	once	TRBV5-1	TRBD2
TGCGCCAGCAGCCAACTAGGCCAGACCCAGTACTTC	CASSQLGQTQYF	TRBJ2-5	-	TRBV10-1	-
TGTGCCAGCAGCCCCCGGGTAGCTAGCACCGGGGAGCTGTTTTTT	CASSPRVASTGELFF	TRBJ2-2	-	TRBV9	-
TGCGCCAGCAGCCCAGGGCTTGACAGCCGAGCTCTCAATGAGCAGTTCTTC	CASSPGLDSRALNEQFF	TRBJ2-1	-	TRBV4-1	-
TGTGCCAGCAGCTCCCCAGCGGGGGCGATCTCCTACGAGCAGTACTTC	CASSSPAGAISYEQYF	TRBJ2-7	once	TRBV13	TRBD2
TGCGCCAGCAGCCAAGAGAGCCCCGGGACAGGGAGTGAAAAACTGTTTTTT	CASSQESPGTGSEKLFF	TRBJ1-4	-	TRBV4-3	TRBD1
TGTGCCAGCAGCTTAGCGGCGGAGGCACACCCCTACTTT	CASSLAAEAHPYF	TRBJ1-1	-	TRBV7-2	-
TGTGCCAGCAGTGAGTCAACCTACGAGCAGTACTTC	CASSESTYEQYF	TRBJ2-7	once	TRBV6-1	-